This T cell receptor beta chain comes out of a study of blood T cell repertoires in COVID-19. Across the whole study: Both acute and convalescent COVID-19 samples were obtained from the United States, Italy and Spain.

Measured with immunoSEQ multiplex PCR; TCRdb has only the in-frame clones, and not every one. The top ten clones hold about 4% of a sample with about 140,000 clones, around four fifths of them seen once. The CDR3 loop spans 14 amino acids. J lost 8 bases, V lost 2 bases, and 2 bases had no gene match. The germline gives CDR1 SGHTS, CDR2 YDEGEE. The V and J genes are TRBV5-8 and TRBJ1-6; 9 bases line up with TRBD1. The sample consisted of peripheral blood. This TCR was sampled from a woman aged 80 or over with acute or convalescent COVID-19. This CDR3 is CASSFGQGYSPLHF. CDR3 sequence (DNA): TGTGCCAGCAGCTTCGGACAGGGGTATTCACCCCTCCACTTT.